This TCR beta chain came from a study of shared clonotypes between healthy human individuals. This clone was found once. The CDR3 length is 12 residues. Germline V lookup: CDR1 ENHRY, CDR2 SYGVKD. V lost 5 bases to trimming and J lost 3 bases; unmatched junction nucleotides: 0. Generated by immunoSEQ multiplex PCR, the TCRdb table keeps only in-frame clones and is missing some. The sample records over a million clones, around 78% being singletons. The rearrangement links TRBV10-3 to TRBJ1-1; 7 bases match TRBD1. The source is a man aged 18 to 35 in good health. Some clones in this sample may be carry-over from other donors' samples. The sequencing sample was made of memory CD4+ T cells from PBMCs. Subset specified: CD45RA-negative fraction. This CDR3 reads CAISTGDTEAFF. CDR3 DNA sequence: TGTGCCATCAGTACAGGGGACACTGAAGCTTTCTTT.